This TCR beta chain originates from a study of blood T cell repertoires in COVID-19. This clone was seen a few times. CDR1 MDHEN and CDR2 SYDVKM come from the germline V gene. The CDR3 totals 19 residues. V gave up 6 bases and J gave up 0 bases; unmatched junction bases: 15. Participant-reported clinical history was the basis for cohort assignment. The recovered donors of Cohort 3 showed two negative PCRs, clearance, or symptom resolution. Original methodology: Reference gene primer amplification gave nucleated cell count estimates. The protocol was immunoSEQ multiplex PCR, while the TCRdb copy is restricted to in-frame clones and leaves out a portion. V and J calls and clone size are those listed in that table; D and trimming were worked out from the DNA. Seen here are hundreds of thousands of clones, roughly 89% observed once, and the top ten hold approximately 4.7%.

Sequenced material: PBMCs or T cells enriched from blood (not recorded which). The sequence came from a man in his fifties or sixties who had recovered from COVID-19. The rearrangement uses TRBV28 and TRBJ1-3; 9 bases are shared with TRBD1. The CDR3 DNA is TGTGCCAGCAGCCGACCTTGGACAGGGGTCCTATTCTCTGGAAACACCATATATTTT. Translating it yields CASSRPWTGVLFSGNTIYF.